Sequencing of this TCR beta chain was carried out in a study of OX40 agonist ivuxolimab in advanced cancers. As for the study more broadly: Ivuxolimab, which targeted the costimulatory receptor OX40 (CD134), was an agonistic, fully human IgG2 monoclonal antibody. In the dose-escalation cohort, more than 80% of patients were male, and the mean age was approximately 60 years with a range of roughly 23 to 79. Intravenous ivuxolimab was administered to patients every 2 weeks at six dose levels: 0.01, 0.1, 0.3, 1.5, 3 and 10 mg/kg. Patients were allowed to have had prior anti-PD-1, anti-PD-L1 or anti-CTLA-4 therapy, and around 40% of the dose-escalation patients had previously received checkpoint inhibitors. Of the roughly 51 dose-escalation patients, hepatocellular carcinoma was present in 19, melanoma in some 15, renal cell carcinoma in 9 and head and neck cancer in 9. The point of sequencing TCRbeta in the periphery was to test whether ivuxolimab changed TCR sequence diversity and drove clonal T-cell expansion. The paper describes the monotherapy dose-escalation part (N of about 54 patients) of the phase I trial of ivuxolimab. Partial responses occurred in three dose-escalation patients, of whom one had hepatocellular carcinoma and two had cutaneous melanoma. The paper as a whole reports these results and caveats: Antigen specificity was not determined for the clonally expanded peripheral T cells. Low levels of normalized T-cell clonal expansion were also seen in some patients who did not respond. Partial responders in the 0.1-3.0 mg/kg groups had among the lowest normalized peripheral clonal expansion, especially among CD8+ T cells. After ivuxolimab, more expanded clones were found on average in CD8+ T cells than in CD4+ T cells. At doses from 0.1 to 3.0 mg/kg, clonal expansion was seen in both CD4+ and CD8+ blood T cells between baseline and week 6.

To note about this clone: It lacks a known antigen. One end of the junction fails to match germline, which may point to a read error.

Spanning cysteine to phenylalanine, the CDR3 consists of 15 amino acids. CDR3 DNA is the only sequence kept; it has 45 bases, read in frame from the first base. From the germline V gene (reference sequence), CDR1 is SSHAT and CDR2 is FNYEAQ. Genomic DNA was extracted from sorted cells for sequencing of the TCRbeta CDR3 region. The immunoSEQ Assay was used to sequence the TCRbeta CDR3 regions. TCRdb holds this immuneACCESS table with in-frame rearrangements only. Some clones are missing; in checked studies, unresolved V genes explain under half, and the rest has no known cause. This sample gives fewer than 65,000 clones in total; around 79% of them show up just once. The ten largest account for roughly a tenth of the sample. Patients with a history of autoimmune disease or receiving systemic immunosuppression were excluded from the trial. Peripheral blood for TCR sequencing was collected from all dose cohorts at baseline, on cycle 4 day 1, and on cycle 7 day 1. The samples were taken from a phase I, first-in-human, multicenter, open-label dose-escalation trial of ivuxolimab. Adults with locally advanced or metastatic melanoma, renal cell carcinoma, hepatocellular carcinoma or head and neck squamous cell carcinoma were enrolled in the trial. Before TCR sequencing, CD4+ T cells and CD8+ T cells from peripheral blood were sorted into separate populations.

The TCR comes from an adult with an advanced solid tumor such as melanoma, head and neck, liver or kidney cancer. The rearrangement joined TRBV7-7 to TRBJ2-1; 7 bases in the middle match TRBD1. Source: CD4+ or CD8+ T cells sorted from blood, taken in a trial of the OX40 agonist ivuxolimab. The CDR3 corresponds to CASSPGQASYNEQFF. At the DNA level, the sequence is TGTGCTAGCAGCCCCGGACAGGCATCCTACAATGAGCAGTTCTTC. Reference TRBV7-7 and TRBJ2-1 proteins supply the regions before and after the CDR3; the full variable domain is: GAGVSQSPRYKVTKRGQDVTLRCDPISSHATLYWYQQALGQGPEFLTYFNYEAQPDKSGLPSDRFSAERPEGSISTLTIQRTEQRDSAMYRCASSPGQASYNEQFFGPGTRLTVL.